Listed here are 13 T cell receptor beta chains from one sample, sequenced in a study of blood T cell repertoires in COVID-19 (dated by TCRdb to the early 2020s). To prepare the library, the immunoSEQ multiplex PCR assay was applied. Sourced from immuneACCESS, this table was stored by TCRdb with only in-frame sequences that have V and J called. A share of the clones is absent; for the studies checked, an unresolved V gene accounts for under half, and the remainder has no known explanation. Counted in this sample were 180,000 or so clones; 89% of them appeared once. Jointly, the top ten make up roughly 0.77% of the sample. Sample: PBMCs or T cells enriched from blood (not recorded which). Receptor source: a woman aged 18-29 years who had recovered from COVID-19.

The J gene is TRBJ2-7, the V gene TRBV2; D possibly corresponds to TRBD1 (6 bases). CDR3 length: 14 amino acids. V was pared by 2 bases and J by 3 bases, with 11 bases between. Per germline, CDR1 SNHLY and CDR2 FYNNEI. The CDR3 bases are TGTGCCAGCAGTGAATTCGCCAGGGGCTACGAGCAGTACTTC. This codes for CASSEFARGYEQYF.

The CDR3 loop reads CASSQDWGQGNEQFF. DNA of the CDR3: TGTGCCAGCAGCCAAGATTGGGGACAGGGCAATGAGCAGTTCTTC. V and J are TRBV3-1 (or the pseudogene TRBV3-2) and TRBJ2-1, with 9 bases matching TRBD1. The CDR3 loop spans 15 amino acids. CDR1 and CDR2 (germline): LGHDT, YNNKEL (reference sequence). With 0 bases clipped from V and 6 bases from J, the junction kept 3 bases outside the gene matches.

This chain uses TRBV7-2 with TRBJ2-2; no clear D. Between the trimmed V and J ends, which lost 1 base and 7 bases, there was a span of 10 bases. The germline CDR1 and CDR2 sequences are SGHTA and FQGNSA. The CDR3 spans 14 residues. CDR3 sequence reads: CASSLGEVGGELFF. CDR3 in DNA: TGTGCCAGCAGCTTAGGAGAGGTCGGCGGGGAGCTGTTTTTT.

The J gene is TRBJ2-7, the V gene TRBV11-2; perhaps TRBD2 as D (6 bases). Looked up from germline, CDR1 is SGHAT and CDR2 is FQNNGV. V lost 4 bases and J lost 5, with 15 bases in between. The CDR3 spans 14 residues. The CDR3 is CASSSIAGTDEQYF. Written as DNA, the CDR3 is TGTGCCAGCAGCTCCATCGCGGGAACCGACGAGCAGTACTTC.

This chain links TRBV19 with TRBJ1-1; no clear D gene. The CDR3 contains 11 residues. V was trimmed by 3 bases and J by 8 bases, leaving 7 bases between them. CDR1 and CDR2 (germline): LNHDA, SQIVND (reference sequence). CDR3 nucleotide sequence: TGTGCCAGTAGTATCTCAGCGGAAGCTTTCTTT. Protein: CASSISAEAFF.

The chain uses TRBV2 and TRBJ2-2, with 9 bases identical to TRBD1. With 8 bases clipped from V and 4 bases from J, the junction kept 8 bases outside the gene matches. The CDR3 extends over 15 amino acids. Germline CDR1 and CDR2: SNHLY and FYNNEI. CDR3 coding DNA: TGTGCCAGCGGGGAGGACAGGGGTGGCACCGGGGAGCTGTTTTTT. As protein: CASGEDRGGTGELFF.

The CDR3 protein is CASSDGLISGRWGDTQYF. The CDR3 coding sequence is TGTGCCAGTAGTGACGGCTTGATTAGCGGGAGATGGGGAGATACGCAGTATTTT. V gene TRBV19 combines with J gene TRBJ2-3; 9 bases align to TRBD2. CDR1 and CDR2 from the germline V gene are LNHDA and SQIVND (reference sequence). The CDR3 consists of 18 residues. V lost 5 bases and J lost 5; bases outside the gene matches: 17.

The chain has TRBV15 and TRBJ2-3; TRBD1 matches at 7 bases. The CDR3 consists of 15 residues. V was clipped by 5 bases and J by 2 bases; unmatched bases: 7. In germline, CDR1 is LNHNV, CDR2 YYDKDF (reference sequence). CDR3 region: CATSPKDRNTDTQYF. CDR3 bases: TGTGCCACCAGCCCCAAGGACAGGAACACAGATACGCAGTATTTT.

This chain links TRBV9 with TRBJ1-1; 8 bases are shared with TRBD1. CDR3 length: 13 residues. Germline loops: CDR1 SGDLS, CDR2 YYNGEE. V was pared by 0 bases and J by 8 bases, with 3 bases of the junction left unmatched. For the CDR3, the DNA is TGTGCCAGCAGCGTAGGTCGGACAGGGGAAGCTTTCTTT. Amino acid sequence: CASSVGRTGEAFF.

This chain joins TRBV7-8 and TRBJ2-3; no definite D call. Trimming removed 1 base from V and 2 bases from J, with 10 bases in between. The germline CDR1 and CDR2 sequences are SGHVS and FQNEAQ. This CDR3 has 15 amino acids. The CDR3 sequence is CASSLVRTATDTQYF. The CDR3, as DNA: TGTGCCAGCAGCTTAGTTAGAACAGCCACAGATACGCAGTATTTT. The whole variable domain, remainder taken from reference TRBV7-8 and TRBJ2-3, is GAGVSQSPRYKVAKRGQDVALRCDPISGHVSLFWYQQALGQGPEFLTYFQNEAQLDKSGLPSDRFFAERPEGSVSTLKIQRTQQEDSAVYLCASSLVRTATDTQYFGPGTRLTVL.

This chain joins TRBV30 and TRBJ2-3; 8 bases map to TRBD2. This CDR3 has 13 residues. The V and J ends lost 2 bases and 4 bases, in that order; junction bases with no gene match: 2. CDR1 GTSNPN and CDR2 SVGIG come from the germline V gene (reference sequence). CDR3 residues: CAWSLTSADTQYF. The CDR3 DNA reads as TGTGCCTGGAGTTTGACTAGCGCAGATACGCAGTATTTT.

The J gene is TRBJ2-1, the V gene TRBV7-9, with a possible D match to TRBD2 (5 bases). The CDR3 totals 15 residues. Germline V gives CDR1 SEHNR, CDR2 FQNEAQ (reference sequence). V lost 6 bases and J 7 bases, leaving 19 bases between the germline ends. The CDR3 loop reads CASRRREDSKNEQFF. CDR3 DNA sequence: TGTGCCAGCAGGCGCCGCGAGGACTCCAAAAATGAGCAGTTCTTC.

V usage is TRBV7-2 and J usage is TRBJ2-7; 16 bases align to TRBD2. The trim removed 4 bases at V and 7 bases at J, leaving 7 bases unmatched. Germline CDR1 is SGHTA and CDR2 is FQGNSA. The CDR3 is 16 amino acids. CDR3: CASSSGLAGGPREQYF. In DNA, the CDR3 is TGTGCCAGCAGCTCGGGACTAGCGGGAGGGCCGAGGGAGCAGTACTTC.